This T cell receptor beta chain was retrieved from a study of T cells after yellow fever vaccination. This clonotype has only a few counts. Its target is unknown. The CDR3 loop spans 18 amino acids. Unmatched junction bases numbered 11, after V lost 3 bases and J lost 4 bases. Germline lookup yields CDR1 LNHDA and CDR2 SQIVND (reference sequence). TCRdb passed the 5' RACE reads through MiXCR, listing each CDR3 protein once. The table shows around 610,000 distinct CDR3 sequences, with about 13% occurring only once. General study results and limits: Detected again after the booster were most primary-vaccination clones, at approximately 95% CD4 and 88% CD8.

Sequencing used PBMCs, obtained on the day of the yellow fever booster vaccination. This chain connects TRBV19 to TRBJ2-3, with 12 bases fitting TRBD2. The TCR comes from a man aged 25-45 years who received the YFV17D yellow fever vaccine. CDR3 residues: CASSIGWVLAGGADTQYF. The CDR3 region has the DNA TGTGCCAGTAGTATTGGTTGGGTACTAGCGGGAGGTGCAGATACGCAGTATTTT. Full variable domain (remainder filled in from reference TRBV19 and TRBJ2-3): DGGITQSPKYLFRKEGQNVTLSCEQNLNHDAMYWYRQDPGQGLRLIYYSQIVNDFQKGDIAEGYSVSREKKESFPLTVTSAQKNPTAFYLCASSIGWVLAGGADTQYFGPGTRLTVL.